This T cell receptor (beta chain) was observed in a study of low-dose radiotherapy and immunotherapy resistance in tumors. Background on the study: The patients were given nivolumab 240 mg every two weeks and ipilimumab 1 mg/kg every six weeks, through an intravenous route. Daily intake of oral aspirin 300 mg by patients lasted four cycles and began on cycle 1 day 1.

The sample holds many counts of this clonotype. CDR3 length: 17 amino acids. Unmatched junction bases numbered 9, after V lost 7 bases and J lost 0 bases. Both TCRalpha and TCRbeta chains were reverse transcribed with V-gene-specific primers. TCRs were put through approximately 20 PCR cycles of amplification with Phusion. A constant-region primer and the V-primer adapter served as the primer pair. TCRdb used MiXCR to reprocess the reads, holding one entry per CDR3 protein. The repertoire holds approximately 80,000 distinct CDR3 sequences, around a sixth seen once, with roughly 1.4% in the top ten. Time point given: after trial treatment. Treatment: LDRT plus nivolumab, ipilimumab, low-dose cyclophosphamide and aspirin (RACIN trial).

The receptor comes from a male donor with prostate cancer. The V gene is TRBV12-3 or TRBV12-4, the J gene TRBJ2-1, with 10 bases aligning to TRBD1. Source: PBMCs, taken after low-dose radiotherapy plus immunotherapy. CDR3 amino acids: CASTPGQGRSSYNEQFF. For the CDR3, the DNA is TGTGCCAGCACCCCGGGACAGGGGCGAAGCTCCTACAATGAGCAGTTCTTC.